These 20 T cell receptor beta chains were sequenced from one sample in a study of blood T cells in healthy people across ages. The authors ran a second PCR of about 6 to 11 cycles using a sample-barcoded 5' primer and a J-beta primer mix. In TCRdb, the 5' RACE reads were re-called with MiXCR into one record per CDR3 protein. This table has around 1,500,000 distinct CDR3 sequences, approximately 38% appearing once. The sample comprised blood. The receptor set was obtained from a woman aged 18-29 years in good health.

The CDR3 DNA sequence: TGCAGTGCTAAAGCCTACACAGATACGCAGTATTTT. Translation: CSAKAYTDTQYF. The genes are TRBV20-1 and TRBJ2-3; D is undetermined. Germline assignment: CDR1 DFQATT and CDR2 SNEGSKA (reference sequence). The V gene lost 4 bases and the J gene lost 2 bases, with 7 bases spanning the gap. The CDR3 extends over 12 amino acids.

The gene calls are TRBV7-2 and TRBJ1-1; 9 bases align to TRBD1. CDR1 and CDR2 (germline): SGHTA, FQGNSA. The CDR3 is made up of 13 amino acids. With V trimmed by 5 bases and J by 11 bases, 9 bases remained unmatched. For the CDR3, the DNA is TGTGCCAGCAGCCAGACACAGGGGGCGAGGGCTTTCTTT. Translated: CASSQTQGARAFF.

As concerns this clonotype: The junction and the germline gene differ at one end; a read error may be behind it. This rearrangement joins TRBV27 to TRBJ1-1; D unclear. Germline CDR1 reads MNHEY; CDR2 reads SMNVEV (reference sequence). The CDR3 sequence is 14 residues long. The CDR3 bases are TGTGCCGGCAGTTTCGGTCTCGGGAACACTGAAGCTTTCTTT. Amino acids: CAGSFGLGNTEAFF.

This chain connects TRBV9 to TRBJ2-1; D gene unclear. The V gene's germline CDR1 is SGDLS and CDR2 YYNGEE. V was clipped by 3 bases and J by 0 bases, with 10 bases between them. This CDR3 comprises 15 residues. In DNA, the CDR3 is TGTGCCAGCAGCGCTAACTACCGCTCCTACAATGAGCAGTTCTTC. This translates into CASSANYRSYNEQFF.

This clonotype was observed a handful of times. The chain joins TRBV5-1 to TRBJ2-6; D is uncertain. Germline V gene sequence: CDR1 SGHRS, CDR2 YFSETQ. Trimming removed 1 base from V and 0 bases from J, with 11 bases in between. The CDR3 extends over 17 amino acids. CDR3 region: CASSLMGKPSGANVLTF. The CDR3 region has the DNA TGCGCCAGCAGCTTGATGGGAAAACCCTCTGGGGCCAACGTCCTGACTTTC.

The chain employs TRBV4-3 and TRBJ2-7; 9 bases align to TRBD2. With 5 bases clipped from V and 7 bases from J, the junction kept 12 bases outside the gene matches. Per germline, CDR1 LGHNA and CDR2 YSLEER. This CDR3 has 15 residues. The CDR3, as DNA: TGCGCCAGCAGCTCTCAGGGGGGACTAGCCAGTGAGCAGTACTTC. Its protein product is CASSSQGGLASEQYF.

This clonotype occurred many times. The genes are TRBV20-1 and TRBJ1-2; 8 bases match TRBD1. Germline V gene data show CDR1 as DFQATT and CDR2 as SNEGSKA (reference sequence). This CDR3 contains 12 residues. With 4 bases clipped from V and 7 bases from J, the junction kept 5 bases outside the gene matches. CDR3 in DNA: TGCAGTGCTACGACAGGGGAGCTTGGCTACACCTTC. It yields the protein CSATTGELGYTF.

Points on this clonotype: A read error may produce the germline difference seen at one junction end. CDR3 protein: CASSSPKTNLAKNVQYF. CDR3 nucleotides: TGTGCCAGCAGTTCCCCGAAGACAAATCTAGCCAAAAACGTTCAGTACTTC. The chain recombines TRBV28 with TRBJ2-4, with a possible D match to TRBD2 (5 bases). This CDR3 spans 17 amino acids. Germline lookup yields CDR1 MDHEN and CDR2 SYDVKM. Looking up the rest from reference TRBV28 and TRBJ2-4 gives the full variable domain: DVKVTQSSRYLVKRTGEKVFLECVQDMDHENMFWYRQDPGLGLRLIYFSYDVKMKEKGDIPEGYSVSREKKERFSLILESASTNQTSMYLCASSSPKTNLAKNVQYFGAGTRLSVL.

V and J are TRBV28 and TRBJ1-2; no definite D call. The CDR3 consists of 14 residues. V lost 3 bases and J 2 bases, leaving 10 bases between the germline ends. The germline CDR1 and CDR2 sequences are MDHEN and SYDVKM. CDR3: CASSFSTTNYGYTF. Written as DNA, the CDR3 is TGTGCCAGCAGTTTTTCCACGACCAACTATGGCTACACCTTC.

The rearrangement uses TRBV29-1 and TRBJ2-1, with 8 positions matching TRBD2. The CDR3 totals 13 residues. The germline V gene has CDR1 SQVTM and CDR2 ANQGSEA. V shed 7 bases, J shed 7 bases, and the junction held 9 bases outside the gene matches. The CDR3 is CSGAQLAENEQFF. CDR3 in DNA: TGCAGCGGCGCACAACTAGCGGAAAATGAGCAGTTCTTC.

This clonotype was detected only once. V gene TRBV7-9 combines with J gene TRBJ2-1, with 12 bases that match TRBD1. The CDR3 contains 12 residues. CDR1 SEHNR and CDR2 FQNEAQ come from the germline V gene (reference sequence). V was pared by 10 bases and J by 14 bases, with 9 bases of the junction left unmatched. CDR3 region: CANKGQGANEFF. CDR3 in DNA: TGTGCCAACAAGGGACAGGGGGCGAACGAGTTCTTC.

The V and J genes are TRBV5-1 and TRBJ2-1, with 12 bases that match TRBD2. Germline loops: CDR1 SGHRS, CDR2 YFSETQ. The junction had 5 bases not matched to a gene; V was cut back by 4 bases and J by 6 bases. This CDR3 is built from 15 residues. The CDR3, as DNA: TGCGCCAGCAGCGTCCTAGCGGGGGGGCTCAATGAGCAGTTCTTC. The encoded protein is CASSVLAGGLNEQFF.

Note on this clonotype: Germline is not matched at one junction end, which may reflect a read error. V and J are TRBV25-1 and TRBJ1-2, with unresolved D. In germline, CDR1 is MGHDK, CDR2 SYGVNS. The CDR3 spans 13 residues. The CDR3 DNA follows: TGTGCCAGCAGTGAGGGCAGGAACTATGACTACACCTTC. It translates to CASSEGRNYDYTF.

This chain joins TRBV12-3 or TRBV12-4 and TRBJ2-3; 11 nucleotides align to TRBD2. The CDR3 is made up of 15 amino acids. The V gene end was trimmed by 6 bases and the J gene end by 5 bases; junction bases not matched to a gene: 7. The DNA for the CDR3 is TGTGCCAGCAGAGCCCCGGGACTAGCGGTAGATACGCAGTATTTT. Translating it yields CASRAPGLAVDTQYF.

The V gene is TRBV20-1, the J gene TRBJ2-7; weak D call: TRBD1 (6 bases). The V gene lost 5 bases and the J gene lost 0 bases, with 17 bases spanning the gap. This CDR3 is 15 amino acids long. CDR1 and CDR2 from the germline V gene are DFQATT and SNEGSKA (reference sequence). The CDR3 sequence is CSASKGQTFSYEQYF. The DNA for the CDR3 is TGCAGTGCTTCTAAAGGACAGACGTTCTCCTACGAGCAGTACTTC.

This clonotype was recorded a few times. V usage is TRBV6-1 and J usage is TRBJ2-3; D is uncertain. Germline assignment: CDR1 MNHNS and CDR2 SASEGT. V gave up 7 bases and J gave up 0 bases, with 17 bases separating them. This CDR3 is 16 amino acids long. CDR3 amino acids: CASNPALPSSTDTQYF. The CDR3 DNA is TGTGCCAGCAATCCAGCCCTACCCTCTAGCACAGATACGCAGTATTTT.

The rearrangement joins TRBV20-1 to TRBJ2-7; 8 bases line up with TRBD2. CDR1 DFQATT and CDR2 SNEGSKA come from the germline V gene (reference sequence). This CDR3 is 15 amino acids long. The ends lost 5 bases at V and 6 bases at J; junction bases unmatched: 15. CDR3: CSACTTGTSTGEQYF. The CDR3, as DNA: TGCAGTGCTTGCACAACCGGGACTAGTACTGGCGAGCAGTACTTC.

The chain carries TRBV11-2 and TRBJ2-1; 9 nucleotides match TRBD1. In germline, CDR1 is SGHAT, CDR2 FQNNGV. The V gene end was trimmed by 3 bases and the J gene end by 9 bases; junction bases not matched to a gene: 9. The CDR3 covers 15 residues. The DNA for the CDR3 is TGTGCCAGCAGCTTGTCGGACAGGGGTCCGGGTGAGCAGTTCTTC. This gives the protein CASSLSDRGPGEQFF. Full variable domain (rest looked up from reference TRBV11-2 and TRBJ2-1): EAGVAQSPRYKIIEKRQSVAFWCNPISGHATLYWYQQILGQGPKLLIQFQNNGVVDDSQLPKDRFSAERLKGVDSTLKIQPAKLEDSAVYLCASSLSDRGPGEQFFGPGTRLTVL.

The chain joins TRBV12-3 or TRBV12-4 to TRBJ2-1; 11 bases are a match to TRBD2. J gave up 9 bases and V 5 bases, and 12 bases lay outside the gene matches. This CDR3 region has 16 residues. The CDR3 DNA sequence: TGTGCCAGCAGTCTGAAACTAGCGGGAGAACTCGGTGAGCAGTTCTTC. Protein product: CASSLKLAGELGEQFF.

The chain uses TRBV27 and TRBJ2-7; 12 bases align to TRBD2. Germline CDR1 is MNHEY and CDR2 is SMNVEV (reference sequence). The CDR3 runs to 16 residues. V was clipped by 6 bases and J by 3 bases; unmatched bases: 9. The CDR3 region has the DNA TGTGCCAGCAGCGTTATACCTAGCGGGGGGGACTACGAGCAGTACTTC. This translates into CASSVIPSGGDYEQYF.